Listed below are T cell receptor beta chains from one sample, sequenced in a study of T cells after posttransplantation cyclophosphamide. This table comes from immunoSEQ multiplex PCR, and its TCRdb copy is limited to in-frame clones, with some not included. The sample has about 28,000 clones; approximately 90% are singletons. The specimen was PBMCs. The receptor set was obtained from a man in his forties or fifties. The CDR3 runs from the conserved cysteine through the conserved F or W. Fields, in order: D gene, clone size, J gene, V gene, CDR3 DNA, CDR3 protein. A D gene is named only where the DNA matches it firmly. A clone size is listed for some rows: how often the clone was seen (once, few, many), or a class if it is expanded.

d_gene: NA; abundance: NA; j_gene: TRBJ2-3; v_gene: TRBV7-9; CDR3nt: TGTGCCAGCGCTAGGGACACGGACACAGATACGCAGTATTTT; CDR3aa: CASARDTDTDTQYF
d_gene: TRBD1; abundance: NA; j_gene: TRBJ1-1; v_gene: TRBV30; CDR3nt: TGTGCCTGGAGTCGGGACAGGGGGACTGAAGCTTTCTTT; CDR3aa: CAWSRDRGTEAFF
d_gene: TRBD2; abundance: NA; j_gene: TRBJ2-1; v_gene: TRBV10-3; CDR3nt: TGTGCCATCGGCGGACTAGCGGGAGATGAGCAGTTCTTC; CDR3aa: CAIGGLAGDEQFF
d_gene: NA; abundance: NA; j_gene: TRBJ1-5; v_gene: TRBV11-2; CDR3nt: TGTGCCAGCAGCCTACGAAGGGGGGGCGCGGCGGATCAGCCCCAGCATTTT; CDR3aa: CASSLRRGGAADQPQHF
d_gene: TRBD2; abundance: once; j_gene: TRBJ2-5; v_gene: TRBV5-1; CDR3nt: TGCGCCAGCAGGTACGGGACTACGGAGACCCAGTACTTC; CDR3aa: CASRYGTTETQYF
d_gene: NA; abundance: NA; j_gene: TRBJ2-7; v_gene: TRBV7-2; CDR3nt: TGTGCCAGCAGCTTAGCGGGACATAAACTCTCCTACGAGCAGTACTTC; CDR3aa: CASSLAGHKLSYEQYF
d_gene: TRBD1; abundance: NA; j_gene: TRBJ1-1; v_gene: TRBV5-6; CDR3nt: TGTGCCAGCAGCTCGGACAGGGTGACTGAAGCTTTCTTT; CDR3aa: CASSSDRVTEAFF
d_gene: NA; abundance: NA; j_gene: TRBJ2-7; v_gene: TRBV5-5; CDR3nt: TGTGCCAGCAGCCGTAACATTTACGAGCAGTACTTC; CDR3aa: CASSRNIYEQYF
d_gene: NA; abundance: NA; j_gene: TRBJ1-2; v_gene: TRBV5-1; CDR3nt: TGCGCCAGCAGCATAGACGGTAGCAGCTACACCTTC; CDR3aa: CASSIDGSSYTF
d_gene: TRBD1; abundance: NA; j_gene: TRBJ2-7; v_gene: TRBV19; CDR3nt: TGTGCCAGTAGTACCGACAGGGAGCCTCCCTACGAGCAGTACTTC; CDR3aa: CASSTDREPPYEQYF
d_gene: TRBD2; abundance: NA; j_gene: TRBJ2-7; v_gene: TRBV5-6; CDR3nt: TGTGCCAGCAGCTCACGAGGGACTAGCACTGTGCAGTACTTC; CDR3aa: CASSSRGTSTVQYF
d_gene: TRBD2; abundance: NA; j_gene: TRBJ2-1; v_gene: TRBV15; CDR3nt: TGTGCCACCAGCCCTAACTTGGGGCTAGCGGGAGGGTCGTACAATGAGCAGTTCTTC; CDR3aa: CATSPNLGLAGGSYNEQFF
d_gene: TRBD2; abundance: NA; j_gene: TRBJ2-7; v_gene: TRBV5-5; CDR3nt: TGTGCCAGCAGCCGAGGACTAGCCCCTCGTACCGAGCAGTACTTC; CDR3aa: CASSRGLAPRTEQYF
d_gene: NA; abundance: once; j_gene: TRBJ2-7; v_gene: TRBV27; CDR3nt: TGTGCCAGCAGTTTAAAGGGCAGGGGTAGCTCCTACGAGCAGTACTTC; CDR3aa: CASSLKGRGSSYEQYF
d_gene: NA; abundance: NA; j_gene: TRBJ2-2; v_gene: TRBV6-1; CDR3nt: TGTGCCAGCAGTGAGAGGTGGGGCACGAACACCGGGGAGCTGTTTTTT; CDR3aa: CASSERWGTNTGELFF
d_gene: NA; abundance: NA; j_gene: TRBJ1-1; v_gene: TRBV5-4; CDR3nt: TGTGCCAGCAGCCCGGCTGGTGGGGCTACGAACACTGAAGCTTTCTTT; CDR3aa: CASSPAGGATNTEAFF
d_gene: TRBD2; abundance: NA; j_gene: TRBJ2-3; v_gene: TRBV14; CDR3nt: TGTGCCAGCGGTCCGGGGGGTGTCAGACTTAGCACAGATACGCAGTATTTT; CDR3aa: CASGPGGVRLSTDTQYF
d_gene: NA; abundance: NA; j_gene: TRBJ1-6; v_gene: TRBV28; CDR3nt: TGTGCCAGCAGTTTAGTGACTCCTAAGAATTCACCCCTCCACTTT; CDR3aa: CASSLVTPKNSPLHF